A single sample is the source of the 8 T cell receptor beta chains below, sequenced in a study of T cells in women clearing cervical HPV infection. Sequencing used immunoSEQ multiplex PCR; TCRdb keeps in-frame clones, though not all of them. Its table lists approximately 28,000 clones. The sequencing sample was made of blood buffy coat. The source of these receptors is a woman aged 18-70 years with a cervical HPV16 infection that either progressed to CIN3+ or cleared (not recorded which).

On this clone: The CDR3 end falls 3 residues outside the read, so it is completed with the germline J gene. The rearrangement uses TRBV15 and TRBJ2-3, with D possibly matching TRBD2 (6 bases). There are 15 residues in the CDR3. Germline CDR1 LNHNV, CDR2 YYDKDF (reference sequence). V was cut by 1 base and J by 2 bases, with 10 bases left in between. This CDR3 reads CATSRVSDYTDTQYF. The CDR3 bases that were read are TGTGCCACCAGCAGAGTCTCGGACTACACAGATACG.

The CDR3 is CASSTGLAGTQYF. The sequenced part of the CDR3 DNA is TGTGCCAGCAGCACAGGACTAGCGGGGACC. The J gene is TRBJ2-5, the V gene TRBV7-8; TRBD2 agrees at 11 bases. The read ends 3 residues early relative to the CDR3; the germline J gene fills the gap. The germline V gene encodes CDR1 SGHVS and CDR2 FQNEAQ. The CDR3 has 13 amino acids. The ends lost 5 bases at V and 7 bases at J; junction bases unmatched: 3.

A note on this clone: The CDR3 end lies 3 residues beyond the end of the read and is filled in from the germline J gene. The gene calls are TRBV5-1 and TRBJ2-1, with 8 bases that match TRBD1. The V and J ends lost 2 bases and 0 bases, in that order; junction bases with no gene match: 4. CDR1 is SGHRS, CDR2 YFSETQ, per germline. This CDR3 is 16 amino acids long. CDR3 DNA (partial): TGCGCCAGCAGCTTCCTCAGGGGGCTCTCCTACAATGAG. The encoded protein is CASSFLRGLSYNE. The CDR3 in full is CASSFLRGLSYNEQFF.

Regarding this clone: The read ends 3 residues early relative to the CDR3; the germline J gene fills the gap. The chain is built from TRBV4-1 and TRBJ2-1; D may be TRBD2 (6 bases). Germline loops: CDR1 MGHRA, CDR2 YSYEKL. CDR3 length equals 13 residues. V shed 7 bases and J shed 9 bases, with 16 bases lying between them. CDR3 sequence reads: CASIKQVGGEQFF. CDR3 DNA (partial): TGCGCCAGCATCAAACAGGTCGGGGGTGAG.

As concerns this clone: The read comes to an end 3 residues before the CDR3 does, leaving the germline J gene to fill in the end. The V call is TRBV13, the J call TRBJ2-3; TRBD2 matches at 7 bases. CDR1 is PRHDT, CDR2 FYEKMQ, per germline (reference sequence). Trimming at V came to 2 bases and at J to 3 bases, leaving 8 bases not matched to a gene. The CDR3 totals 16 residues. The covered CDR3 bases are TGTGCCAGCAGCTTATTGACTAGCCAGGCGACAGATACG. Protein sequence: CASSLLTSQATDT. The full-length CDR3 reads as CASSLLTSQATDTQYF.

In the case of this clone: The CDR3 end lies 3 residues beyond the end of the read and is filled in from the germline J gene. The chain employs TRBV20-1 and TRBJ2-7; TRBD2 matches at 7 bases. Per the germline V gene, CDR1 is DFQATT and CDR2 is SNEGSKA (reference sequence). V lost 6 bases, J lost 2 bases, and 7 bases stayed unmatched. This CDR3 comprises 13 residues. The CDR3 DNA, read in part, is TGCAGTGCGGAGCGGGACGGAACCTACGAG. Protein sequence: CSAERDGTYE. The complete CDR3 protein is CSAERDGTYEQYF.

About this clone: The sequence runs out 3 residues before the end of the CDR3; the remainder is reconstructed from the germline J gene. V and J are TRBV11-2 and TRBJ2-1, with D maybe TRBD1 (5 bases). Trimming shortened V by 4 bases and J by 7 bases, and 14 bases separated the two germline ends. The V gene's germline CDR1 is SGHAT and CDR2 FQNNGV. This CDR3 has 14 residues. The DNA read from the CDR3 is TGTGCCAGCAGCTCCCCTTTCTCAGGGAATGAG. Its protein product is CASSSPFSGNE. The entire CDR3 protein reads CASSSPFSGNEQFF.

CDR3 DNA (partial): TGCAGTGCTAGGCCTCTTCAGGGAAGCATAAATACG. Its translation: CSARPLQGSINT. The CDR3, in full, reads CSARPLQGSINTQYF. V is TRBV20-1 and J is TRBJ2-3; D is possibly TRBD1 (5 bases). The CDR3 is cut off 3 residues early in the read; its end comes from the germline J gene. CDR1 and CDR2 from the germline V gene are DFQATT and SNEGSKA (reference sequence). Trimming stripped 3 bases from V and 7 bases from J, with 20 bases between. This CDR3 has 15 residues.